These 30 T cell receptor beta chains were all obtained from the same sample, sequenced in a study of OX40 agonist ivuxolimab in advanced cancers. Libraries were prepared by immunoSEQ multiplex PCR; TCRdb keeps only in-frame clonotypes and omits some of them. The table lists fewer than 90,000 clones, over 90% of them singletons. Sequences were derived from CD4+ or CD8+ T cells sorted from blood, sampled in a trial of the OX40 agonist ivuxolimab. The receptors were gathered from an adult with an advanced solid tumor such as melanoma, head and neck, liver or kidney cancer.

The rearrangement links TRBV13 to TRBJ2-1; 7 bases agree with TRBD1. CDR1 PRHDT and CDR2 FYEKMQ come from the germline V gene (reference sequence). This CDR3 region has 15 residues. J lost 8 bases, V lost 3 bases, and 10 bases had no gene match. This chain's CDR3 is CASSFPTDRDDEQFF. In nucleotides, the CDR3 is TGTGCCAGCAGCTTTCCAACCGACAGGGACGATGAGCAGTTCTTC.

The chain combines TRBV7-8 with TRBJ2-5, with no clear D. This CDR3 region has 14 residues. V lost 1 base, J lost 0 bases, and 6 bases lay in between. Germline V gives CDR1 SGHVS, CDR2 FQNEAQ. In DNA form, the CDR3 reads TGTGCCAGCAGCTTAGAACGGTACCAAGAGACCCAGTACTTC. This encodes CASSLERYQETQYF.

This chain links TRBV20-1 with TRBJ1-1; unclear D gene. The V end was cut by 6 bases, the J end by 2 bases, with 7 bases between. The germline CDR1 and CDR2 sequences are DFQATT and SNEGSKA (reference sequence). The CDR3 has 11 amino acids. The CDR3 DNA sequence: TGCAGTGCCGATCTCAACACTGAAGCTTTCTTT. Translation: CSADLNTEAFF.

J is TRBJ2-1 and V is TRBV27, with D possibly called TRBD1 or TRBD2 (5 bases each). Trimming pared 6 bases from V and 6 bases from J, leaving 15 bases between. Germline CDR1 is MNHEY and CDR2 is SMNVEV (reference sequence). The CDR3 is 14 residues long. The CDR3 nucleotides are TGTGCCAGCAGCGGACGAGGGGCTCTCAATGAGCAGTTCTTC. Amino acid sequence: CASSGRGALNEQFF.

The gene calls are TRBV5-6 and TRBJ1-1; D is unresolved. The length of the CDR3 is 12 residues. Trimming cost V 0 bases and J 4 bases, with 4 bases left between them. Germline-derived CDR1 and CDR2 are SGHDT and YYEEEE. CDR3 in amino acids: CASSLAPTEAFF. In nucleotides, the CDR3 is TGTGCCAGCAGCTTGGCTCCCACTGAAGCTTTCTTT.

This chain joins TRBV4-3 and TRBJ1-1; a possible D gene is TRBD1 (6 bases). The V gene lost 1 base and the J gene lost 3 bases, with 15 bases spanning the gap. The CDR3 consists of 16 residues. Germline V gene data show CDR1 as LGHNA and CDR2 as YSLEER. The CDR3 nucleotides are TGCGCCAGCAGCCAAGTCCCCCAGGGGAGGTACACTGAAGCTTTCTTT. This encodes CASSQVPQGRYTEAFF.

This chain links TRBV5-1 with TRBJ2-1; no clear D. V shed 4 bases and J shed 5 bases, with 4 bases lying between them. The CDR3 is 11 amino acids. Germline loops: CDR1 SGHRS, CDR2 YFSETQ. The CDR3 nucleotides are TGCGCCAGCAGCGACAACAATGAGCAGTTCTTC. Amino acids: CASSDNNEQFF.

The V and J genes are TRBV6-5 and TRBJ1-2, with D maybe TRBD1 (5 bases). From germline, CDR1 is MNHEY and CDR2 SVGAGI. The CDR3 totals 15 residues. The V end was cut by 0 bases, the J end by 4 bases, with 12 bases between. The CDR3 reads CASSYSQDVSYGYTF. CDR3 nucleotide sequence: TGTGCCAGCAGTTACTCACAGGACGTGTCCTATGGCTACACCTTC.

The DNA for the CDR3 is TGTGCCAGCAGTTTAGCGACAGGGGTCTACGAGCAGTACTTC. It encodes CASSLATGVYEQYF. The chain employs TRBV27 and TRBJ2-7, with 8 nucleotides matching TRBD1. V trimming: 2 bases; J trimming: 3 bases; junction bases outside the gene matches: 3. Germline loops: CDR1 MNHEY, CDR2 SMNVEV (reference sequence). The length of the CDR3 is 14 residues.

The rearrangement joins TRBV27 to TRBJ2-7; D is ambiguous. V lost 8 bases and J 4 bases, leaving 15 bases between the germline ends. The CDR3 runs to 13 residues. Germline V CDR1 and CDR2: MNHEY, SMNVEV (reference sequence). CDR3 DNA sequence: TGTGCCAGCGGACCGAACCTTTTTTACGAGCAGTACTTC. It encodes CASGPNLFYEQYF.

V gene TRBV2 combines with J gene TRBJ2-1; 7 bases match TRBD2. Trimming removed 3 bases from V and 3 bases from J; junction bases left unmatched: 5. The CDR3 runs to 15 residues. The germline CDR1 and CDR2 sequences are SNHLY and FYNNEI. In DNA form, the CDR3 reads TGTGCCAGCAGTGACCTCCGGACTAGCTACAATGAGCAGTTCTTC. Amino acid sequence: CASSDLRTSYNEQFF.

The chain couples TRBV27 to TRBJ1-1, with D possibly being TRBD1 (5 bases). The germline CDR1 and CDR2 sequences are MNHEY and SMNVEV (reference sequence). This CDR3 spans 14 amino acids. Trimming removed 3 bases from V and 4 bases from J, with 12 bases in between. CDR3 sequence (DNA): TGTGCCAGCAGTTTTGGTGCAGGGATCACTGAAGCTTTCTTT. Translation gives CASSFGAGITEAFF.

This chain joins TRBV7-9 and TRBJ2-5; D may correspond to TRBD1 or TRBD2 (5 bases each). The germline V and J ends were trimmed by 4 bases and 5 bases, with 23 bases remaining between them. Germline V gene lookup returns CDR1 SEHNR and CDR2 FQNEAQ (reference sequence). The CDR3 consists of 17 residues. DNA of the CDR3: TGTGCCAGCAGCTCGACCCGGGACCCAAAGTCAGGGGAGACCCAGTACTTC. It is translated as CASSSTRDPKSGETQYF.

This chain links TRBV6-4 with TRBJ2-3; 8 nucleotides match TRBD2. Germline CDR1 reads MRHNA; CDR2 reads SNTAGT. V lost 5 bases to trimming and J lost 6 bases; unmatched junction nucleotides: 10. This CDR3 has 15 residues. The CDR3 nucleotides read TGTGCCAGCAGTCCGACTTTGCGGGGGGCGGATACGCAGTATTTT. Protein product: CASSPTLRGADTQYF.

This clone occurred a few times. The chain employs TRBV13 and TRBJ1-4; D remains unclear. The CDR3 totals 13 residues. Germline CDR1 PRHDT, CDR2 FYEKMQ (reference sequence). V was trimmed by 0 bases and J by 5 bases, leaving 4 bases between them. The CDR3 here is CASSLGRNEKLFF. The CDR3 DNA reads TGTGCCAGCAGCTTAGGCAGGAATGAAAAACTGTTTTTT.

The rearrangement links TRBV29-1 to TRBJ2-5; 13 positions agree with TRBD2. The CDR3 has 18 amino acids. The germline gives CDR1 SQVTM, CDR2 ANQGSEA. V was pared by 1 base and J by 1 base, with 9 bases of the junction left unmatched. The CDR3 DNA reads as TGCAGCGTTGAAGGAGTCGGGACTAGCGGGACCCCCCAAGAGACCCAGTACTTC. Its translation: CSVEGVGTSGTPQETQYF.

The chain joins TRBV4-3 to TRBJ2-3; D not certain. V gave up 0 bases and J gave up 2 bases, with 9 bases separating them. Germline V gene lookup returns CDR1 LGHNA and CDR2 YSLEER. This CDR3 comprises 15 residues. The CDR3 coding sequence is TGCGCCAGCAGCCAAGAGCCTGGATACACAGATACGCAGTATTTT. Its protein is CASSQEPGYTDTQYF.

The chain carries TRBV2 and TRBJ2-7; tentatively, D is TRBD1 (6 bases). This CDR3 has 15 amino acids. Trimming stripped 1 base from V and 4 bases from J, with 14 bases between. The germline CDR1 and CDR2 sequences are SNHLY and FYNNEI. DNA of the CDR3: TGTGCCAGCAGTGAAGGTATGGGACACCAATACGAGCAGTACTTC. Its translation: CASSEGMGHQYEQYF. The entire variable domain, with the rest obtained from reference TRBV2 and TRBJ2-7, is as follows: EPEVTQTPSHQVTQMGQEVILRCVPISNHLYFYWYRQILGQKVEFLVSFYNNEISEKSEIFDDQFSVERPDGSNFTLKIRSTKLEDSAMYFCASSEGMGHQYEQYFGPGTRLTVT.

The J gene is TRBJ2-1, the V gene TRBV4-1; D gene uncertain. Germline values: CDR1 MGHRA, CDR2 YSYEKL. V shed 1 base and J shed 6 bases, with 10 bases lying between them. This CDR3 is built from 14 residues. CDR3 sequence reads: CASSQVGEANEQFF. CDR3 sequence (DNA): TGCGCCAGCAGCCAAGTCGGTGAGGCCAATGAGCAGTTCTTC.

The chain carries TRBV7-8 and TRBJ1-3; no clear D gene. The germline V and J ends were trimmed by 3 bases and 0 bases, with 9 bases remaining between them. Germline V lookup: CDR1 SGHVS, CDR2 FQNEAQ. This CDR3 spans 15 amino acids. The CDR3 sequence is CASSFGRSSGNTIYF. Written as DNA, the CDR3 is TGTGCCAGCAGCTTCGGCAGAAGCTCTGGAAACACCATATATTTT.

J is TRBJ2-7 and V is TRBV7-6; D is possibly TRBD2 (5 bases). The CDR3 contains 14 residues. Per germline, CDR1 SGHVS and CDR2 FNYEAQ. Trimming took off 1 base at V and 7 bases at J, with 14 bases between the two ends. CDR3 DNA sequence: TGTGCCAGCAGCTTAGGCGGCCTCACGGGGGAGCAGTACTTC. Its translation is CASSLGGLTGEQYF.

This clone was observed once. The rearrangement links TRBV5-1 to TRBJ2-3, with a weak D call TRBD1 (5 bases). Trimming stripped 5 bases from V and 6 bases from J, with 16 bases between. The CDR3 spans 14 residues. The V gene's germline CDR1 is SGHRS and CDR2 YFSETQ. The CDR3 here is CASRTQGLVDTQYF. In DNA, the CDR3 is TGCGCCAGCAGGACTCAGGGCCTGGTTGATACGCAGTATTTT.

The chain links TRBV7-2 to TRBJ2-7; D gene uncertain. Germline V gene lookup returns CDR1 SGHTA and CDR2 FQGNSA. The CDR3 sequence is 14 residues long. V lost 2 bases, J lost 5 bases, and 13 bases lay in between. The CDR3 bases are TGTGCCAGCAGCTTACGTCAGGACGGACACGAGCAGTACTTC. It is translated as CASSLRQDGHEQYF.

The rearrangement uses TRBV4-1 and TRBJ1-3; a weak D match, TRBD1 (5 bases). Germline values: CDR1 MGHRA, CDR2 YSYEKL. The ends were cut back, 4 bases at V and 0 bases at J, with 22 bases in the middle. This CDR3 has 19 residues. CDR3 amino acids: CASSPVEGTSTRSGNTIYF. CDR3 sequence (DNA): TGCGCCAGCAGCCCCGTGGAGGGGACCTCGACCCGCTCTGGAAACACCATATATTTT.

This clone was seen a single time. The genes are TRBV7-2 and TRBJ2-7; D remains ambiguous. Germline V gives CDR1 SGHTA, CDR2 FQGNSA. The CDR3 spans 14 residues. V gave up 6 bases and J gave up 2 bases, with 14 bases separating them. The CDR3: CASSQDPGPYEQYF. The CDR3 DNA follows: TGTGCCAGCAGTCAAGACCCGGGCCCCTACGAGCAGTACTTC.

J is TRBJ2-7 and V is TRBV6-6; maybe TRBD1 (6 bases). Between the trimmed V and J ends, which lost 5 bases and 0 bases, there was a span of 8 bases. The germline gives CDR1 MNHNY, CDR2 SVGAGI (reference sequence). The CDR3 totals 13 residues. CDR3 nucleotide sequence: TGTGCCAGCAGTGGGGACAACTCCTACGAGCAGTACTTC. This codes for CASSGDNSYEQYF.

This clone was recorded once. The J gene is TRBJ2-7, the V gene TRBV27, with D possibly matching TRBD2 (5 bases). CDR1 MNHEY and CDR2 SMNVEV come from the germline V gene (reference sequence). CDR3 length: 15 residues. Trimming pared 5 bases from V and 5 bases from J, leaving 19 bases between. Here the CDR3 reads CASSTLAGRIDEQYF. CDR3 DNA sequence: TGTGCCAGCAGTACCCTAGCCGGAAGAATTGACGAGCAGTACTTC.

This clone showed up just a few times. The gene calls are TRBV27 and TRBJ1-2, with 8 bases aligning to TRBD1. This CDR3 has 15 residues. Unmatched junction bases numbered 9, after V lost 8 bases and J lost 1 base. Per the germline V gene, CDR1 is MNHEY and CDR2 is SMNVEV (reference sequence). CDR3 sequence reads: CASHSTGGFNYGYTF. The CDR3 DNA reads TGTGCCAGCCATTCAACAGGGGGATTTAACTATGGCTACACCTTC.

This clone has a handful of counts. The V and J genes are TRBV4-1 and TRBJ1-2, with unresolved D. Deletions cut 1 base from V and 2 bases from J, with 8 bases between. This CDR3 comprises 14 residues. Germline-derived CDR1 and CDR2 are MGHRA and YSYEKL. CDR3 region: CASSQVIENYGYTF. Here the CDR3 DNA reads TGCGCCAGCAGCCAAGTTATAGAGAACTATGGCTACACCTTC.

CDR3 protein: CATSTSGGTDTQYF. CDR3 nucleotides: TGTGCCACTTCGACTAGCGGGGGAACAGATACGCAGTATTTT. The V and J genes are TRBV6-1 and TRBJ2-3; TRBD2 agrees at 12 bases. The germline gives CDR1 MNHNS, CDR2 SASEGT. With V trimmed by 10 bases and J by 3 bases, 5 bases remained unmatched. This CDR3 is 14 amino acids long.